This T cell receptor (beta chain) emerged from a study of CD8+ T cells in alopecia areata. cDNA prepared by RNA extraction and subsequent reverse transcription served as the template for sequencing. Some clones are missing from TCRdb's copy, which holds only in-frame ones; the method was immunoSEQ multiplex PCR. The sample carries under 250,000 clones, roughly three fifths recorded once. Treatment denoted: oral pan-JAK inhibitor, 5-10 mg twice daily. From germline, CDR1 is SQVTM and CDR2 ANQGSEA. V lost 6 bases to trimming and J lost 10 bases; unmatched junction nucleotides: 9. This CDR3 comprises 14 residues. Note on this clone: Its target is not known.

Findings and caveats of the study: For lesional scalp, especially alopecia totalis/universalis, clonality was higher than in normal scalp. Administration of tofacitinib significantly diminished scalp clonality and expanded CD8+ clones within the top 100.

Sample: CD4+ T cells sorted from blood, taken at week 44, from a patient treated with tofacitinib. The TCR sequence derives from a human donor with alopecia areata. V usage is TRBV29-1 and J usage is TRBJ2-1; 13 bases are a match to TRBD2. CDR3 DNA: TGCAGCGTGGTACTAGCGGGGGGGCCGTGGGAGCAGTTCTTC. Amino acid sequence: CSVVLAGGPWEQFF.